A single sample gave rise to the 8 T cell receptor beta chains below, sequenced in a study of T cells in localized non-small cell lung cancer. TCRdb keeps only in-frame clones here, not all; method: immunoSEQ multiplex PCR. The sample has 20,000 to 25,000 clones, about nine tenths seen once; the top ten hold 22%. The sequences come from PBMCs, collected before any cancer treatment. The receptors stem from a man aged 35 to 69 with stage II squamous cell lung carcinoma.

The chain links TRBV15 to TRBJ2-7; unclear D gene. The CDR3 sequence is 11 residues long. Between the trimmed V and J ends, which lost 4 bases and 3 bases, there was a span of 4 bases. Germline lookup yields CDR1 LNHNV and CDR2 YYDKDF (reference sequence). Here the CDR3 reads CATSNGYEQYF. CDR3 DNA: TGTGCCACCAGCAACGGCTACGAGCAGTACTTC.

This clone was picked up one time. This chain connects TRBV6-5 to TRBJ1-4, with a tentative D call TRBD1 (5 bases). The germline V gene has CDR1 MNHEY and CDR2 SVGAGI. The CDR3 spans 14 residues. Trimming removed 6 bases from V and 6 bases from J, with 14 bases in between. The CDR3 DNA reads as TGTGCCAGCAGCCTCGCAGGAGGGGATGAAAAACTGTTTTTT. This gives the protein CASSLAGGDEKLFF.

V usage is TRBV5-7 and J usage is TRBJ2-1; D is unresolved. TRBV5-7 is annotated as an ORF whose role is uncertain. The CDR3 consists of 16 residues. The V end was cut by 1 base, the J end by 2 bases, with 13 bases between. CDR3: CASSLKVKQPYNEQFF. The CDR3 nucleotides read TGTGCCAGCAGCTTGAAGGTGAAGCAACCCTACAATGAGCAGTTCTTC.

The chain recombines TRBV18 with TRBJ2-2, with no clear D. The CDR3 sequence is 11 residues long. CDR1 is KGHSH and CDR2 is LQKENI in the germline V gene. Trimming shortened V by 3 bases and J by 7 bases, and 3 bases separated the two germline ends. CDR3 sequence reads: CASSPGGELFF. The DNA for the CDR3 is TGTGCCAGCTCACCCGGCGGGGAGCTGTTTTTT. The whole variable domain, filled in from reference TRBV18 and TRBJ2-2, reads NAGVMQNPRHLVRRRGQEARLRCSPMKGHSHVYWYRQLPEEGLKFMVYLQKENIIDESGMPKERFSAEFPKEGPSILRIQQVVRGDSAAYFCASSPGGELFFGEGSRLTVL.

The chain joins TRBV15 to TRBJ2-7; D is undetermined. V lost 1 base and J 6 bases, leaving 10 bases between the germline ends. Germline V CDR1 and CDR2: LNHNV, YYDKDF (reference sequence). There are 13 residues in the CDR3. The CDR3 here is CATSRGRLSEQYF. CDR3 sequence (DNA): TGTGCCACCAGCAGAGGTCGACTGAGCGAGCAGTACTTC.

The CDR3 DNA follows: TGCGCCAGCAGTGAGTCGGTAGCGGGGCCACAAGAGACCCAGTACTTC. Amino acids: CASSESVAGPQETQYF. The chain couples TRBV10-1 to TRBJ2-5, with TRBD2 matching 8 bases. Per the germline V gene, CDR1 is WNHNN and CDR2 is SYGVQD (reference sequence). V gave up 0 bases and J gave up 2 bases; unmatched junction bases: 5. The CDR3 loop spans 16 amino acids.

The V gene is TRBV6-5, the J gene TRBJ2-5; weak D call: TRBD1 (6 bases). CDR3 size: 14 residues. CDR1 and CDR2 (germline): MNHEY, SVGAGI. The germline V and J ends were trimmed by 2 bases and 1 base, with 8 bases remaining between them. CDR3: CASSYGDTQETQYF. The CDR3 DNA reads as TGTGCCAGCAGTTACGGGGACACCCAAGAGACCCAGTACTTC.

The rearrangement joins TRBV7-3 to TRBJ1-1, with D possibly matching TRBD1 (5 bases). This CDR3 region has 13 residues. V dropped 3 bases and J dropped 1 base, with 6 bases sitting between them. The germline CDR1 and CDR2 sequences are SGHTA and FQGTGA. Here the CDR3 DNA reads TGTGCCAGCAGCTTCGGGGCGAACACTGAAGCTTTCTTT. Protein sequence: CASSFGANTEAFF.